A single sample gave rise to the 6 T cell receptor beta chains below, sequenced in a study of response to subunit inactivated influenza vaccine. TCRdb passed the RT-PCR reads through MiXCR, listing each CDR3 protein once. The sample has fewer than 700,000 distinct CDR3 sequences; 10% to 15% are singletons. Sequences were derived from PBMCs from blood, sampled about 6 weeks after vaccination. Receptors originate from a man in his fifties or sixties who received an inactivated influenza vaccine.

The genes are TRBV19 and TRBJ2-7, with no clear D. The CDR3 runs to 15 residues. Germline loops: CDR1 LNHDA, CDR2 SQIVND (reference sequence). Deletions cut 5 bases from V and 2 bases from J, with 16 bases between. CDR3 residues: CASSPRRYPPYEQYF. CDR3 in DNA: TGTGCCAGTAGTCCCCGGCGATACCCTCCCTACGAGCAGTACTTC.

This clonotype was detected only a few times. The J gene is TRBJ2-7, the V gene TRBV4-2, with 7 bases lining up with TRBD2. J was trimmed by 4 bases and V by 2 bases; bases with no gene match: 5. Germline values: CDR1 LGHNA, CDR2 YNFKEQ. The CDR3 has 14 amino acids. Here the CDR3 reads CASSQNGLGYEQYF. The DNA for the CDR3 is TGTGCCAGCAGCCAAAATGGACTAGGGTACGAGCAGTACTTC.

This clonotype has just a few counts. This sequence joins TRBV28 and TRBJ2-7, with 8 bases fitting TRBD2. The CDR3 covers 15 residues. V trimming: 5 bases; J trimming: 1 base; junction bases outside the gene matches: 7. Germline loops: CDR1 MDHEN, CDR2 SYDVKM. CDR3 DNA: TGTGCCAGCAGTCCCGGGGGGGCCCTATCCTACGAGCAGTACTTC. It is translated as CASSPGGALSYEQYF.

This clonotype was found a few times. The J gene is TRBJ2-1, the V gene TRBV29-1; 11 nucleotides align to TRBD2. The CDR3 is 15 residues long. J gave up 6 bases and V 0 bases, and 4 bases lay outside the gene matches. Per the germline V gene, CDR1 is SQVTM and CDR2 is ANQGSEA. CDR3 DNA sequence: TGCAGCGTTGAAGAAATAGCGGGGGGGACCAATGAGCAGTTCTTC. This translates into CSVEEIAGGTNEQFF.

The chain couples TRBV11-2 to TRBJ2-3, with 11 nucleotides matching TRBD2. This CDR3 is built from 16 residues. CDR1 and CDR2 from the germline V gene are SGHAT and FQNNGV. Germline trimming cut 5 bases from V and 7 bases from J; bases unmatched to any gene: 11. CDR3 DNA sequence: TGTGCCAGCAGCCTCGAACTAGCGGGAGTGCTCAATACGCAGTATTTT. Its translation is CASSLELAGVLNTQYF.

This clonotype turned up a few times. Germline and junction disagree at one end, which may indicate a read error. The V gene is TRBV4-3, the J gene TRBJ1-5; TRBD1 is a possible D gene (5 bases). The CDR3 loop spans 15 amino acids. Per germline, CDR1 LGHNA and CDR2 YSLEER. The CDR3 coding sequence is TGCGCCAGCAGCCAAGATACCCAGGGCAAACAGCCCCAGCATTTT. The encoded protein is CASSQDTQGKQPQHF.